A single sample gave rise to the 7 T cell receptor beta chains below, sequenced in a study of cytotoxic CD8 clonotypes in ibrutinib-treated CLL. Only in-frame clones appear in the TCRdb table, and some are missing; sequencing was by immunoSEQ multiplex PCR. The sample holds 130,000 to 150,000 clones, 70% to 80% seen once. Specimen: PBMCs, collected after 12 months of ibrutinib treatment. Receptor source: a human donor with chronic lymphocytic leukemia.

The V gene is TRBV30, the J gene TRBJ1-2; D gene unclear. The CDR3 has 13 amino acids. V was trimmed by 0 bases and J by 2 bases, leaving 7 bases between them. Germline V gene sequence: CDR1 GTSNPN, CDR2 SVGIG (reference sequence). The CDR3 loop reads CAWSVLGNYGYTF. For the CDR3, the DNA is TGTGCCTGGAGTGTCTTGGGCAACTATGGCTACACCTTC. Full variable domain (remainder filled in from reference TRBV30 and TRBJ1-2): SQTIHQWPATLVQPVGSPLSLECTVEGTSNPNLYWYRQAAGRGLQLLFYSVGIGQISSEVPQNLSASRPQDRQFILSSKKLLLSDSGFYLCAWSVLGNYGYTFGSGTRLTVV.

The chain is built from TRBV18 and TRBJ1-2, with D tentatively TRBD1 (6 bases). The CDR3 extends over 15 amino acids. The V end lost 2 bases, the J end lost 6 bases, and 16 bases lay between the germline ends. The germline CDR1 and CDR2 sequences are KGHSH and LQKENI. The CDR3 DNA sequence: TGTGCCAGCTCACCAAATAGCGACAGGAGGAATGGCTACACCTTC. Its translation is CASSPNSDRRNGYTF.

The V call is TRBV6-1, the J call TRBJ2-7, with a weak D call TRBD1 (5 bases). Per germline, CDR1 MNHNS and CDR2 SASEGT. V was clipped by 10 bases and J by 3 bases, with 13 bases between them. The CDR3 loop spans 12 amino acids. The CDR3 nucleotides are TGTGCCACCTTGGGGCGGTTCTACGAGCAGTACTTC. Its protein is CATLGRFYEQYF.

This chain uses TRBV18 with TRBJ2-5, with 12 bases matching TRBD2. The CDR3 contains 17 residues. The germline V gene has CDR1 KGHSH and CDR2 LQKENI. The junction had 4 bases not matched to a gene; V was cut back by 0 bases and J by 2 bases. The CDR3 DNA reads TGTGCCAGCTCACCACCCGGACTAGCGGGATGGCAAGAGACCCAGTACTTC. Translating gives CASSPPGLAGWQETQYF.

This chain joins TRBV7-8 and TRBJ2-7; D gene ambiguous. This CDR3 has 12 residues. Trimming took 0 bases from V and 4 from J, leaving 4 bases between them. The V gene's germline CDR1 is SGHVS and CDR2 FQNEAQ. The CDR3 DNA is TGTGCCAGCAGCTTAGCTCCATACGAGCAGTACTTC. This sequence encodes CASSLAPYEQYF.

The chain employs TRBV18 and TRBJ2-1; 9 bases line up with TRBD2. Germline V gives CDR1 KGHSH, CDR2 LQKENI. Trimming at V came to 5 bases and at J to 8 bases, leaving 10 bases not matched to a gene. The CDR3 length is 15 residues. This CDR3 is CASSSAGLARYEQFF. The CDR3 nucleotides are TGTGCCAGCTCATCGGCGGGACTAGCTAGGTATGAGCAGTTCTTC.

The CDR3, as DNA: TGTGCCAGCAGCTTAGCCTTCAGGGGCTTTGAGCAGTTCTTC. Translated, it gives CASSLAFRGFEQFF. This chain joins TRBV7-2 and TRBJ2-1, with D perhaps matching TRBD1 (6 bases). Germline CDR1 is SGHTA and CDR2 is FQGNSA. CDR3 length: 14 amino acids. Trimming removed 0 bases from V and 9 bases from J, with 12 bases in between.